This T cell receptor (delta chain) is drawn from a study of human gamma delta and Vdelta1 T cells. On this clone: Its antigen is unknown.

TCRdb redid clone calling on the PCR reads using CATT. The sample lists some 13,000 delta-chain clones, about half occurring once. The CDR3 runs to 19 residues. V gave up 0 bases and J gave up 0 bases, with 20 bases separating them. Germline loops: CDR1 TSWWSYY, CDR2 QGS. Study-level results: Polyclonal Delta One T cells reportedly showed broad cytotoxic targeting of acute myeloid leukemia.

The rearrangement links TRDV1 to TRDJ1; D is uncertain. The sequence was collected from a human donor in good health. Sample: Vdelta1 gamma-delta T cells from blood grown in culture (DOT cells). CDR3 residues: CALGELVLPGALYTDKLIF. The CDR3 DNA follows: TGTGCTCTTGGGGAACTCGTCCTCCCAGGAGCCCTGTACACCGATAAACTCATCTTT.